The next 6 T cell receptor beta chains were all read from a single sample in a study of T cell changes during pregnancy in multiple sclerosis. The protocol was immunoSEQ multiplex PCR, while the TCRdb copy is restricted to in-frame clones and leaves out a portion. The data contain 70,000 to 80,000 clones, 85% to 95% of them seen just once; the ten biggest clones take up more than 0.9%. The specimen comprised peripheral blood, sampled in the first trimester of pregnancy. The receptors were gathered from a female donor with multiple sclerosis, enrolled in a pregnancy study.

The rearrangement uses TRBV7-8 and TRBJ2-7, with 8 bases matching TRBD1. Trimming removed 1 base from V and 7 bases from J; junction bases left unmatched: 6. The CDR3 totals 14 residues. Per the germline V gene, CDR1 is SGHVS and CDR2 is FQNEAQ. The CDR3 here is CASSLVTGGVEQYF. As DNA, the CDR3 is TGTGCCAGCAGCTTAGTTACAGGGGGTGTTGAGCAGTACTTC.

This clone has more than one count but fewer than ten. As DNA, the CDR3 is TGTGCCAGCAGCCTCCGGACAGGGTTCTACAATGAGCAGTTCTTC. Translating it yields CASSLRTGFYNEQFF. The rearrangement joins TRBV14 to TRBJ2-1, with TRBD1 identical over 8 bases. The CDR3 consists of 15 residues. Trimming cost V 4 bases and J 3 bases; bases outside gene matches: 5. Per the germline V gene, CDR1 is SGHDN and CDR2 is FVKESK.

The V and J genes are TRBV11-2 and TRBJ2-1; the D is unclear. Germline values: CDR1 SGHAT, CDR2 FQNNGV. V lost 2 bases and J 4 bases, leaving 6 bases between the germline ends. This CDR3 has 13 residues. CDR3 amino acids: CASSLTPYNEQFF. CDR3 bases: TGTGCCAGCAGCTTAACACCTTACAATGAGCAGTTCTTC.

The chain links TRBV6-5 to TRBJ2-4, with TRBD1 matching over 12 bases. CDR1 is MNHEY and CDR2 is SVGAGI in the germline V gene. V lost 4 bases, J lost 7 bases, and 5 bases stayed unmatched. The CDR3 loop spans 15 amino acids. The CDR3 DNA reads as TGTGCCAGCAGTTCCCCGGGACAGGGGGCCAACATTCAGTACTTC. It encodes CASSSPGQGANIQYF.

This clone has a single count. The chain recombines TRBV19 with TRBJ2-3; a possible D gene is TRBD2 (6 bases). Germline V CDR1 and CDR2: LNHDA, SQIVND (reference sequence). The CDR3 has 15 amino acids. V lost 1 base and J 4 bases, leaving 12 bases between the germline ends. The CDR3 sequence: CASSIGRGAPDTQYF. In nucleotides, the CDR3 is TGTGCCAGTAGTATAGGGCGGGGAGCCCCAGATACGCAGTATTTT.

Written as DNA, the CDR3 is TGTGCCAGCAGGAGGGGAGCGGGAGGGGGCAATGAGCAGTTCTTC. Encoded protein: CASRRGAGGGNEQFF. The chain uses TRBV6-1 and TRBJ2-1; TRBD2 matches 10 bases. The CDR3 totals 15 residues. Germline values: CDR1 MNHNS, CDR2 SASEGT. The trim removed 6 bases at V and 6 bases at J, leaving 8 bases unmatched.